Included here is one T cell receptor beta chain sequence, with context. Its antigen is as yet unknown. The V gene's germline CDR1 is SNHLY and CDR2 FYNNEI. The CDR3 is 16 amino acids. Trimming pared 4 bases from V and 0 bases from J, leaving 13 bases between. Only in-frame clones appear in the TCRdb table, and some are missing; sequencing was by immunoSEQ multiplex PCR. The table shows tens of thousands of clones, with about nine tenths occurring only once. The sample is drawn from a study of T cell responses to AZD1222 COVID-19 vaccine. Study conclusions and caveats: Just five to seven people given AZD1222 tested seropositive at baseline.

The sequenced sample was peripheral blood, obtained 28 days after the second AZD1222 dose. This TCR derives from an adult who received the AZD1222 COVID-19 vaccine. The chain couples TRBV2 to TRBJ2-4, with a weak D call TRBD2 (6 bases). CDR3 DNA sequence: TGTGCCAGCAGTGTACCCGGGACTGTAGCCAAAAACATTCAGTACTTC. This sequence encodes CASSVPGTVAKNIQYF.